This T cell receptor beta chain appears in the sequencing data of a study of sequential checkpoint blockade in melanoma. Turning to the study itself: After nivolumab or ipilimumab alone, some 20 patients had week-13 rebiopsies.

As to treatment: randomized to nivolumab then ipilimumab (arm A) or the reverse (arm B). Per the germline V gene, CDR1 is LGHNT and CDR2 is FRNRAP. The CDR3 covers 13 residues. Profiled with immunoSEQ multiplex PCR; TCRdb holds only in-frame clones, not every one. The sample holds roughly 9,100 clones; 23% are singletons and the top ten take 11% to 15%. There are many counts of this clone. The sequencing here drew on tumor tissue (inferred from file names), taken from a patient given nivolumab and ipilimumab in sequence. The chain has TRBV12-5 and TRBJ1-2; D unresolved. The sequence was obtained from a human donor with melanoma. The CDR3 DNA reads TGTGCCAGCACCGCACGTCGGGGAGAAGGCTACACCTTC. It is translated as CASTARRGEGYTF. Based on the CDR3 plus reference TRBV12-5 and TRBJ1-2, the full variable domain is DARVTQTPRHKVTEMGQEVTMRCQPILGHNTVFWYRQTMMQGLELLAYFRNRAPLDDSGMPKDRFSAEMPDATLATLKIQPSEPRDSAVYFCASTARRGEGYTFGSGTRLTVV.